These 28 T cell receptor beta chains were all obtained from the same sample, sequenced in a study of identical twins. From the 5' RACE reads, TCRdb called clonotypes with MiXCR, one entry per CDR3 protein. The sample holds some 440,000 distinct CDR3 sequences; about 24% are singletons and the top ten take approximately 2.9%. This same sample was also taken into another study, of T cells expressing NK-cell markers.

Material for sequencing was CD4+ T cells sorted from blood. These receptors originate from a woman between 18 and 30 years old in good health.

This clonotype was seen many times. The chain combines TRBV12-3 or TRBV12-4 with TRBJ2-5, with TRBD2 identical over 13 bases. The CDR3 is 16 residues long. The V gene end was trimmed by 3 bases and the J gene end by 4 bases; junction bases not matched to a gene: 5. The DNA of the CDR3 is TGTGCCAGCAGTTTCCAACTAGCGGGGGGGACAGAGACCCAGTACTTC. Residues: CASSFQLAGGTETQYF.

V is TRBV9 and J is TRBJ2-3; TRBD2 matches 14 bases. Per germline, CDR1 SGDLS and CDR2 YYNGEE. V lost 1 base and J lost 7; bases outside the gene matches: 5. The CDR3 runs 16 residues. The CDR3 coding sequence is TGTGCCAGCAGCGTATCCGGGACTAGCGGGAGTCATACGCAGTATTTT. It encodes CASSVSGTSGSHTQYF.

The chain is built from TRBV12-3 or TRBV12-4 and TRBJ1-1, with 11 positions matching TRBD1. The CDR3 length is 13 residues. V was clipped by 3 bases and J by 9 bases; unmatched bases: 3. CDR3 nucleotides: TGTGCCAGCAGTTTCGTGGACAGGGGGCAAGCTTTCTTT. Protein product: CASSFVDRGQAFF.

This chain links TRBV27 with TRBJ2-7; TRBD1 agrees at 9 bases. CDR1 is MNHEY, CDR2 SMNVEV, per germline (reference sequence). The CDR3 extends over 16 amino acids. J lost 5 bases, V lost 6 bases, and 14 bases had no gene match. The CDR3 loop is CASRQTPGQGDHEQYF. The CDR3 DNA reads as TGTGCCAGCAGACAAACTCCGGGACAGGGCGATCACGAGCAGTACTTC.

This clonotype was seen at least ten times. The chain uses TRBV20-1 and TRBJ1-1; TRBD1 might be the D (5 bases). Deletions cut 6 bases from V and 1 base from J, with 15 bases between. The CDR3 loop spans 14 amino acids. Germline-derived CDR1 and CDR2 are DFQATT and SNEGSKA (reference sequence). The CDR3: CSAQSLGENTEAFF. The CDR3 coding sequence is TGCAGTGCCCAATCTCTGGGGGAGAACACTGAAGCTTTCTTT.

This clonotype was counted at least ten times. J is TRBJ2-7 and V is TRBV5-1; TRBD2 matches 7 bases. V lost 4 bases to trimming and J lost 3 bases; unmatched junction nucleotides: 4. The CDR3 is made up of 13 amino acids. CDR1 is SGHRS and CDR2 is YFSETQ in the germline V gene. The CDR3, as DNA: TGCGCCAGCAGCCCCAGGGACTACTACGAGCAGTACTTC. It specifies CASSPRDYYEQYF.

This clonotype has a count of ten or more. V gene TRBV29-1 combines with J gene TRBJ2-1; no clear D gene. Germline CDR1 and CDR2: SQVTM and ANQGSEA. The CDR3 length is 12 residues. The V end was cut by 5 bases, the J end by 10 bases, with 15 bases between. Here the CDR3 DNA reads TGCAGCGTTAAATTCCAGGCCAGGGAGCAGTTCTTC. It translates to CSVKFQAREQFF.

The gene calls are TRBV6-1 and TRBJ2-7, with 11 nucleotides matching TRBD2. The germline V gene has CDR1 MNHNS and CDR2 SASEGT. The CDR3 has 14 amino acids. With V trimmed by 7 bases and J by 1 base, 3 bases remained unmatched. CDR3 coding DNA: TGTGCCAGCATGGCTAGCGGGGGGTCCTACGAGCAGTACTTC. This translates into CASMASGGSYEQYF.

This clonotype was observed a few times. This chain joins TRBV19 and TRBJ1-2; the D is unclear. The V and J ends lost 3 bases and 3 bases respectively, with 8 bases between them. CDR3 length: 13 residues. The germline V gene has CDR1 LNHDA and CDR2 SQIVND (reference sequence). The CDR3 DNA reads TGTGCCAGTAGTATCAACAGAGACTATGGCTACACCTTC. As protein: CASSINRDYGYTF.

This sequence joins TRBV7-2 and TRBJ2-2; D uncertain. Trimming stripped 5 bases from V and 6 bases from J, with 10 bases between. The CDR3 sequence is 13 residues long. Looked up from germline, CDR1 is SGHTA and CDR2 is FQGNSA. DNA of the CDR3: TGTGCCAGCAGCCCGCAGGTCTCCGGGGAGCTGTTTTTT. Amino acid sequence: CASSPQVSGELFF.

This clonotype was picked up a small number of times. The chain uses TRBV20-1 and TRBJ1-1, with D possibly being TRBD1 (5 bases). V was cut by 6 bases and J by 1 base, with 9 bases left in between. Germline CDR1 reads DFQATT; CDR2 reads SNEGSKA (reference sequence). This CDR3 spans 12 amino acids. CDR3 coding DNA: TGCAGTGCCCACCAGGGGAACACTGAAGCTTTCTTT. Residues: CSAHQGNTEAFF.

The CDR3 sequence is CASSFTPFSGSSYEQYF. For the CDR3, the DNA is TGTGCCAGCAGTTTCACACCCTTTAGCGGGAGCTCCTACGAGCAGTACTTC. The chain joins TRBV27 to TRBJ2-7; 9 bases align to TRBD2. CDR1 is MNHEY and CDR2 is SMNVEV in the germline V gene (reference sequence). The V and J ends lost 3 bases and 0 bases, in that order; junction bases with no gene match: 9. CDR3 length: 17 amino acids.

The V and J genes are TRBV20-1 and TRBJ2-5; 8 bases agree with TRBD2. This CDR3 is built from 14 residues. The V gene end was trimmed by 5 bases and the J gene end by 3 bases; junction bases not matched to a gene: 8. CDR1 is DFQATT, CDR2 SNEGSKA, per germline (reference sequence). This chain's CDR3 is CSAQGTRSKETQYF. The CDR3 coding sequence is TGCAGTGCTCAGGGGACTAGGAGTAAAGAGACCCAGTACTTC.

V usage is TRBV6-5 and J usage is TRBJ2-7; possible D gene TRBD2, 6 bases. Germline CDR1 MNHEY, CDR2 SVGAGI. The CDR3 spans 15 residues. V was pared by 3 bases and J by 0 bases, with 12 bases between. CDR3 sequence: CASSYSGANSYEQYF. CDR3 DNA sequence: TGTGCCAGCAGTTATTCGGGAGCCAACTCCTACGAGCAGTACTTC.

There are a few counts of this clonotype. The chain is built from TRBV18 and TRBJ1-2, with a possible D match to TRBD1 (5 bases). The germline V gene encodes CDR1 KGHSH and CDR2 LQKENI. Trimming took off 3 bases at V and 3 bases at J, with 8 bases between the two ends. CDR3 length: 13 residues. The CDR3 sequence is CASSPGGDYGYTF. DNA of the CDR3: TGTGCCAGCTCACCCGGGGGGGACTATGGCTACACCTTC. Full variable domain (remainder filled in from reference TRBV18 and TRBJ1-2): NAGVMQNPRHLVRRRGQEARLRCSPMKGHSHVYWYRQLPEEGLKFMVYLQKENIIDESGMPKERFSAEFPKEGPSILRIQQVVRGDSAAYFCASSPGGDYGYTFGSGTRLTVV.

This clonotype was counted a few times. This rearrangement joins TRBV7-6 to TRBJ2-1; D is undetermined. The CDR3 covers 14 residues. Germline V gives CDR1 SGHVS, CDR2 FNYEAQ. The V end was cut by 2 bases, the J end by 6 bases, with 11 bases between. As DNA, the CDR3 is TGTGCCAGCAGCTTACCCGACCGTCTCAATGAGCAGTTCTTC. It encodes CASSLPDRLNEQFF.

CDR3: CASSLTATEPYEQYF. For the CDR3, the DNA is TGCGCCAGCAGCTTAACAGCCACAGAGCCCTACGAGCAGTACTTC. The chain has TRBV5-1 and TRBJ2-7; D gene ambiguous. This CDR3 region has 15 residues. From germline, CDR1 is SGHRS and CDR2 YFSETQ. Trimming took off 2 bases at V and 2 bases at J, with 14 bases between the two ends.

The V call is TRBV11-3, the J call TRBJ2-2; D possibly corresponds to TRBD1 (5 bases). Germline assignment: CDR1 SGHNT and CDR2 YENEEA. The length of the CDR3 is 15 residues. With 0 bases removed from V and 4 bases from J, the gap between germline ends came to 9 bases. DNA for the CDR3: TGTGCCAGCAGCTTAGATTTCAGGGTCACCGGGGAGCTGTTTTTT. Translation gives CASSLDFRVTGELFF.

The V gene is TRBV20-1, the J gene TRBJ2-1, with a tentative D call TRBD1 (6 bases). The CDR3 totals 15 residues. Germline lookup yields CDR1 DFQATT and CDR2 SNEGSKA (reference sequence). Trimming took off 6 bases at V and 0 bases at J, with 15 bases between the two ends. DNA of the CDR3: TGCAGTGCATCCTCTACAGGGAGCTCCTACAATGAGCAGTTCTTC. It encodes CSASSTGSSYNEQFF.

The chain recombines TRBV12-3 or TRBV12-4 with TRBJ1-1, with D unclear. CDR3 length equals 11 residues. Between the trimmed V and J ends, which lost 7 bases and 11 bases, there was a span of 14 bases. This CDR3 is CASTKGPTAFF. The CDR3 region has the DNA TGTGCCAGCACTAAAGGCCCCACGGCTTTCTTT.

The chain combines TRBV11-2 with TRBJ2-2; D gene ambiguous. This CDR3 contains 15 residues. V was clipped by 1 base and J by 2 bases, with 8 bases between them. From germline, CDR1 is SGHAT and CDR2 FQNNGV. In nucleotides, the CDR3 is TGTGCCAGCAGCTTAGTTAGTGGAAACACCGGGGAGCTGTTTTTT. Protein sequence: CASSLVSGNTGELFF.

This sequence joins TRBV20-1 and TRBJ2-7, with D possibly matching TRBD1 (5 bases). This CDR3 contains 13 residues. Between the trimmed V and J ends, which lost 6 bases and 6 bases, there was a span of 18 bases. From germline, CDR1 is DFQATT and CDR2 SNEGSKA (reference sequence). CDR3 loop: CSALPYKGSEQYF. The CDR3 coding sequence is TGCAGTGCCCTCCCATATAAGGGGTCCGAGCAGTACTTC.

This clonotype was counted between two and nine times. V usage is TRBV27 and J usage is TRBJ1-1; the D is unclear. The germline V gene encodes CDR1 MNHEY and CDR2 SMNVEV (reference sequence). Trimming removed 3 bases at V and 4 bases at J, with 9 bases between. The CDR3 covers 13 residues. The CDR3 sequence is CASSFSDGTEAFF. In DNA, the CDR3 is TGTGCCAGCAGTTTCTCGGATGGCACTGAAGCTTTCTTT.

The chain combines TRBV3-1 with TRBJ2-6, with a tentative D call TRBD1 (6 bases). Trimming shortened V by 8 bases and J by 1 base, and 12 bases separated the two germline ends. This CDR3 spans 15 amino acids. Germline V gene data show CDR1 as LGHDT and CDR2 as YNNKEL (reference sequence). The CDR3 sequence is CASVLRGSGANVLTF. The DNA of the CDR3 is TGTGCCAGCGTTCTAAGGGGGTCTGGGGCCAACGTCCTGACTTTC.

This clonotype showed up just a few times. The V gene is TRBV2, the J gene TRBJ1-1; D ambiguous. Per the germline V gene, CDR1 is SNHLY and CDR2 is FYNNEI. The V end lost 2 bases, the J end lost 4 bases, and 14 bases lay between the germline ends. The CDR3 has 15 amino acids. CDR3 sequence (DNA): TGTGCCAGCAGTGAAAGCGCAACGGGTTCCACTGAAGCTTTCTTT. Residues: CASSESATGSTEAFF. The variable domain in full, with the rest retrieved from reference TRBV2 and TRBJ1-1, is EPEVTQTPSHQVTQMGQEVILRCVPISNHLYFYWYRQILGQKVEFLVSFYNNEISEKSEIFDDQFSVERPDGSNFTLKIRSTKLEDSAMYFCASSESATGSTEAFFGQGTRLTVV.

This clonotype was detected many times. V is TRBV12-3 or TRBV12-4 and J is TRBJ2-3; D gene uncertain. V shed 3 bases and J shed 4 bases, with 8 bases lying between them. The CDR3 is made up of 13 amino acids. The CDR3 DNA is TGTGCCAGCAGTTTTAATTCTCCAGATACGCAGTATTTT. It yields the protein CASSFNSPDTQYF.

V is TRBV5-1 and J is TRBJ2-1; 10 bases agree with TRBD2. The CDR3 runs 14 residues. The V gene end was trimmed by 2 bases and the J gene end by 8 bases; junction bases not matched to a gene: 4. Germline CDR1 SGHRS, CDR2 YFSETQ. CDR3 nucleotide sequence: TGCGCCAGCAGCTTAGCGGGGGGGCGGCATGAGCAGTTCTTC. Translation gives CASSLAGGRHEQFF.

The chain couples TRBV29-1 to TRBJ1-1; D unresolved. V was cut by 5 bases and J by 1 base, with 11 bases left in between. Germline lookup yields CDR1 SQVTM and CDR2 ANQGSEA. The CDR3 consists of 13 residues. DNA of the CDR3: TGCAGCGTTTCCCCGCAGTCGAACACTGAAGCTTTCTTT. It encodes CSVSPQSNTEAFF.